Listed here are 5 T cell receptor beta chains from one sample, sequenced in a study of identical twins. A single record per CDR3 protein comes from TCRdb applying MiXCR to the 5' RACE reads. Among a few hundred thousand distinct CDR3 sequences listed, approximately 16% were seen once. The data were also submitted as part of a second study, on yellow fever vaccine responses in identical twins.

Sequenced input: CD4+ T cells sorted from blood. The receptors here all came from a woman younger than 30 in good health.

There are many counts of this clonotype. This chain links TRBV14 with TRBJ1-1, with D perhaps TRBD1 (6 bases). V gave up 3 bases and J gave up 0 bases, with 17 bases separating them. The CDR3 is 17 amino acids. CDR1 is SGHDN, CDR2 FVKESK, per germline. CDR3 bases: TGTGCCAGCAGCCAGGTCGGGACAACTCTTATGAACACTGAAGCTTTCTTT. Its protein product is CASSQVGTTLMNTEAFF.

The V call is TRBV3-1, the J call TRBJ1-4; D is perhaps TRBD1 (6 bases). V dropped 2 bases and J dropped 8 bases, with 18 bases sitting between them. The CDR3 contains 16 residues. Germline V lookup: CDR1 LGHDT, CDR2 YNNKEL (reference sequence). The CDR3 DNA is TGTGCCAGCAGCCAAACCCAGCAGGCAGGGGAAGAAAAACTGTTTTTT. Translation gives CASSQTQQAGEEKLFF. The variable domain in full, with the rest retrieved from reference TRBV3-1 and TRBJ1-4, is DTAVSQTPKYLVTQMGNDKSIKCEQNLGHDTMYWYKQDSKKFLKIMFSYNNKELIINETVPNRFSPKSPDKAHLNLHINSLELGDSAVYFCASSQTQQAGEEKLFFGSGTQLSVL.

V gene TRBV15 combines with J gene TRBJ2-5; D is unresolved. CDR3 length equals 15 residues. Germline loops: CDR1 LNHNV, CDR2 YYDKDF (reference sequence). Trimming left V 3 bases short and J 7 bases short, with 18 bases between. CDR3 in DNA: TGTGCCACCAGCAGTGAATCGAGACTCCCTGGGACCCAGTACTTC. Residues: CATSSESRLPGTQYF.

This clonotype has only a few counts. CDR3 region: CASSPGLAAAYEQYF. As DNA, the CDR3 is TGCGCCAGCAGCCCAGGACTAGCGGCGGCCTACGAGCAGTACTTC. The chain couples TRBV4-1 to TRBJ2-7; 10 bases agree with TRBD2. The length of the CDR3 is 15 residues. The germline CDR1 and CDR2 sequences are MGHRA and YSYEKL. The ends lost 4 bases at V and 2 bases at J; junction bases unmatched: 5.

The table lists this clonotype with a few counts. This chain uses TRBV7-9 with TRBJ1-1; no definite D call. This CDR3 is built from 13 residues. V was shortened by 5 bases and J by 2 bases, with 9 bases between the two germline ends. CDR1 is SEHNR and CDR2 is FQNEAQ in the germline V gene (reference sequence). CDR3 sequence reads: CASSREGNTEAFF. The DNA for the CDR3 is TGTGCCAGCAGCCGCGAAGGAAACACTGAAGCTTTCTTT.